A single sample is the source of the 20 T cell receptor beta chains below, sequenced in a study of T-cell memory formation after mild COVID-19. TCRdb re-called the 5' RACE reads through MiXCR, storing one row per CDR3 protein. The data hold about 620,000 distinct CDR3 sequences, with about a sixth observed a single time. Specimen: PBMCs or a T cell subset sorted from them (not recorded which). The origin of the receptors is an adult woman who had mild COVID-19 (a few samples of this study predate the infection). Cell type and time point are not known.

The chain recombines TRBV6-5 with TRBJ1-6; 11 bases line up with TRBD1. CDR1 and CDR2 from the germline V gene are MNHEY and SVGAGI. The length of the CDR3 is 16 residues. With V trimmed by 6 bases and J by 10 bases, 11 bases remained unmatched. CDR3 loop: CASSRLGQGVLSPLHF. CDR3 nucleotide sequence: TGTGCCAGCAGCAGACTGGGACAGGGGGTCTTATCACCCCTCCACTTT.

J is TRBJ2-7 and V is TRBV29-1; D is undetermined. Trimming shortened V by 1 base and J by 3 bases, and 4 bases separated the two germline ends. CDR1 is SQVTM and CDR2 is ANQGSEA in the germline V gene. CDR3 length equals 11 residues. CDR3 amino acids: CSVEVDYEQYF. The CDR3 DNA reads TGCAGCGTTGAAGTGGACTACGAGCAGTACTTC.

The rearrangement uses TRBV29-1 and TRBJ2-5; D may be TRBD1 (5 bases). The germline CDR1 and CDR2 sequences are SQVTM and ANQGSEA. The V gene lost 4 bases and the J gene lost 9 bases, with 21 bases spanning the gap. The CDR3 totals 14 residues. The CDR3 DNA is TGCAGCGTTGTCCCCCGACAGTCTCGGCTGGCCCAGTACTTC. This translates into CSVVPRQSRLAQYF.

This clonotype was observed a few times. This chain joins TRBV28 and TRBJ2-7; 8 positions agree with TRBD1. The V gene end was trimmed by 7 bases and the J gene end by 3 bases; junction bases not matched to a gene: 5. The CDR3 covers 13 residues. The germline CDR1 and CDR2 sequences are MDHEN and SYDVKM. The CDR3, as DNA: TGTGCCAGCAACACCGACAGGGGCTACGAGCAGTACTTC. Protein sequence: CASNTDRGYEQYF.

The rearrangement joins TRBV2 to TRBJ2-7; the D is unclear. With 7 bases removed from V and 4 bases from J, the gap between germline ends came to 8 bases. Germline CDR1 SNHLY, CDR2 FYNNEI. The length of the CDR3 is 11 residues. The CDR3 DNA is TGTGCCAGCAAGGGCCTATACGAGCAGTACTTC. Residues: CASKGLYEQYF. Full variable domain (rest looked up from reference TRBV2 and TRBJ2-7): EPEVTQTPSHQVTQMGQEVILRCVPISNHLYFYWYRQILGQKVEFLVSFYNNEISEKSEIFDDQFSVERPDGSNFTLKIRSTKLEDSAMYFCASKGLYEQYFGPGTRLTVT.

This clonotype has more than one count but fewer than ten. This rearrangement joins TRBV23-1 to TRBJ2-2, with TRBD2 matching 9 bases. TRBV23-1 is placed among ORFs of uncertain function. This CDR3 comprises 21 residues. V shed 0 bases, J shed 1 base, and the junction held 15 bases outside the gene matches. The DNA of the CDR3 is TGCGCCAGCAGTCAATCCCGGAGGACTAGCGAACAATATCGGAACACCGGGGAGCTGTTTTTT. This sequence encodes CASSQSRRTSEQYRNTGELFF.

This clonotype was observed at least ten times. The rearrangement uses TRBV18 and TRBJ2-1; possibly TRBD2 for D (5 bases). Germline CDR1 KGHSH, CDR2 LQKENI. CDR3 size: 13 residues. V was pared by 4 bases and J by 8 bases, with 12 bases between. In DNA form, the CDR3 reads TGTGCCAGCTCACTCGGTGGGCGGGATGAGCAGTTCTTC. It encodes CASSLGGRDEQFF.

The gene calls are TRBV20-1 and TRBJ2-3, with 12 bases that match TRBD2. After removal of 1 base from V and 2 bases from J, the junction contained 7 bases not matched to a gene. Germline V gene lookup returns CDR1 DFQATT and CDR2 SNEGSKA (reference sequence). The CDR3 covers 17 residues. CDR3 DNA: TGCAGTGCTAGAGTGACTAGCGGGGGCCCCCCCACAGATACGCAGTATTTT. It encodes CSARVTSGGPPTDTQYF.

V gene TRBV12-3 or TRBV12-4 combines with J gene TRBJ1-5; possible D gene TRBD1, 6 bases. CDR3 size: 14 residues. V lost 5 bases, J lost 7 bases, and 15 bases lay in between. The CDR3 bases are TGTGCCAGCAGTCCCCTTAACAGGGAACAGCCCCAGCATTTT. Protein product: CASSPLNREQPQHF.

This clonotype was counted a few times. The chain carries TRBV7-2 and TRBJ2-5; 9 bases match TRBD2. The germline V gene has CDR1 SGHTA and CDR2 FQGNSA. V lost 5 bases, J lost 5 bases, and 12 bases stayed unmatched. This CDR3 is 16 amino acids long. The CDR3 bases are TGTGCCAGCAGCGCGAATGCGGGGGGGCTTCGGGAGACCCAGTACTTC. Protein: CASSANAGGLRETQYF.

J is TRBJ2-5 and V is TRBV20-1, with 8 bases lining up with TRBD2. Germline V lookup: CDR1 DFQATT, CDR2 SNEGSKA (reference sequence). The J segment lost 11 bases and the V segment lost 6 bases, leaving 20 bases of the junction unmatched. CDR3 length: 15 amino acids. CDR3 bases: TGCAGTGCCCCTCCTCTGGGACTAGAGCAAGAAAATCAGTACTTC. Encoded protein: CSAPPLGLEQENQYF.

V is TRBV27 and J is TRBJ1-1; perhaps TRBD1 as D (6 bases). Germline CDR1 and CDR2: MNHEY and SMNVEV (reference sequence). The CDR3 covers 16 residues. V was cut by 5 bases and J by 0 bases, with 16 bases left in between. CDR3 DNA sequence: TGTGCCAGCAGTCCGTTACAGTGGGGGCTGAACACTGAAGCTTTCTTT. Translating gives CASSPLQWGLNTEAFF.

The CDR3 DNA sequence: TGCAGTGCTAGAGTAGCGGGGGGCCCCCGAATTTCCTACGAGCAGTACTTC. Amino acids: CSARVAGGPRISYEQYF. This chain connects TRBV20-1 to TRBJ2-7, with 10 bases matching TRBD2. The length of the CDR3 is 17 residues. V shed 1 base, J shed 1 base, and the junction held 10 bases outside the gene matches. Germline CDR1 is DFQATT and CDR2 is SNEGSKA (reference sequence).

This chain uses TRBV11-1 with TRBJ2-2; D may be TRBD2 (5 bases). The CDR3 is made up of 15 amino acids. CDR1 is SGHAT and CDR2 is FQDESV in the germline V gene (reference sequence). With 1 base removed from V and 6 bases from J, the gap between germline ends came to 12 bases. CDR3 in amino acids: CASSLEGIGAGELFF. Here the CDR3 DNA reads TGTGCCAGCAGCTTAGAAGGGATCGGGGCCGGGGAGCTGTTTTTT.

There are a few counts of this clonotype. The chain employs TRBV12-3 or TRBV12-4 and TRBJ2-1; D is unclear. This CDR3 contains 13 residues. Trimming took 5 bases from V and 8 from J, leaving 13 bases between them. This CDR3 reads CASSRDSGDEQFF. CDR3 DNA sequence: TGTGCCAGCAGTCGTGACTCAGGCGATGAGCAGTTCTTC.

The genes are TRBV18 and TRBJ2-7; 8 bases fit TRBD2. Germline values: CDR1 KGHSH, CDR2 LQKENI. With V trimmed by 6 bases and J by 4 bases, 14 bases remained unmatched. This CDR3 contains 16 residues. The CDR3 DNA follows: TGTGCCAGCTCCCCTACTCGGGGGGGAGATTGGTACGAGCAGTACTTC. This codes for CASSPTRGGDWYEQYF.

The table lists this clonotype with many counts. V gene TRBV4-2 combines with J gene TRBJ2-3; D perhaps matches TRBD2 (5 bases). CDR1 is LGHNA, CDR2 YNFKEQ, per germline. Trimming removed 3 bases from V and 5 bases from J, with 12 bases in between. The CDR3 runs to 14 residues. CDR3 region: CASSQGRREDTQYF. The CDR3 coding sequence is TGTGCCAGCAGCCAGGGGAGAAGGGAAGATACGCAGTATTTT.

This clonotype turned up a few times. The CDR3 nucleotides are TGCAGCGTTGCTCGGACAGCACCCTACGAGCAGTACTTC. The encoded protein is CSVARTAPYEQYF. The V gene is TRBV29-1, the J gene TRBJ2-7, with D tentatively TRBD1 (6 bases). From germline, CDR1 is SQVTM and CDR2 ANQGSEA. This CDR3 region has 13 residues. V was pared by 4 bases and J by 2 bases, with 12 bases between.

This clonotype was counted a few times. The J gene is TRBJ1-4, the V gene TRBV2; D perhaps matches TRBD1 (5 bases). There are 14 residues in the CDR3. V shed 6 bases and J shed 5 bases, with 13 bases lying between them. Germline loops: CDR1 SNHLY, CDR2 FYNNEI. CDR3 sequence: CASSAQAPNEKLFF. DNA for the CDR3: TGTGCCAGCAGCGCACAGGCTCCCAATGAAAAACTGTTTTTT.

The rearrangement joins TRBV4-1 to TRBJ1-1; D might be TRBD1 (5 bases). The CDR3 is 13 residues long. With 2 bases removed from V and 5 bases from J, the gap between germline ends came to 9 bases. Germline CDR1 MGHRA, CDR2 YSYEKL. Here the CDR3 DNA reads TGCGCCAGCAGCCAATACTGGACAACTGAAGCTTTCTTT. Translation gives CASSQYWTTEAFF.